This is a list of T cell receptor beta chains from one sample in a study of blood T cells in healthy people across ages. MiXCR was run by TCRdb on the 5' RACE reads, yielding one entry per CDR3 protein. This sample has roughly 1.6 million distinct CDR3 sequences; roughly 32% occur once, and the top ten carry around 10%. The specimen sequenced was blood. All receptors come from a young woman in good health. The CDR3 runs from the conserved cysteine through the conserved F or W. A D gene is named only where the DNA matches it firmly. Rows give clone size only sometimes, using once, few, many, or a class for an expanded clone.

size,J,V,D,DNA,CDR3
few,TRBJ2-2,TRBV29-1,-,TGCAGCGTTGTCCAGAACACCGGGGAGCTGTTTTTT,CSVVQNTGELFF
-,TRBJ2-3,TRBV11-3,TRBD1,TGTGCCAGCAGCACCGGACAGGGAAGGGGTCTCACAGATACGCAGTATTTT,CASSTGQGRGLTDTQYF
many,TRBJ2-3,TRBV18,-,TGTGCCAGCTCACCTGACCGGGGACTCACAGATACGCAGTATTTT,CASSPDRGLTDTQYF
many,TRBJ2-1,TRBV5-1,TRBD1,TGCGCCAGCAGCTCCGGGACAGGGTGGAACAATGAGCAGTTCTTC,CASSSGTGWNNEQFF
-,TRBJ2-1,TRBV4-1,-,TGCGCCAGCAGCCAAGATGGACGGGGTGGTGGTGAGCAGTTCTTC,CASSQDGRGGGEQFF
few,TRBJ1-1,TRBV12-3/TRBV12-4,TRBD1,TGTGCCAGCAGTTCTGAAGAGACAGGGATGTACACTGAAGCTTTCTTT,CASSSEETGMYTEAFF
-,TRBJ2-5,TRBV3-1,-,TGTGCCATCAGCCAAGATGGGCGAGAGCGGAGGTACCAAGAGACCCAGTACTTC,CAISQDGRERRYQETQYF
-,TRBJ2-5,TRBV3-1,TRBD2,TGTGCCAGCAGCCAAGATCCGGGACTAGCTATTAAGACCCAGTACTTC,CASSQDPGLAIKTQYF
once,TRBJ2-6,TRBV5-1,-,TGCGCCAGCAGCTTGGCCGGGGCAGCTGGGGCCAACGTCCTGACTTTC,CASSLAGAAGANVLTF
many,TRBJ1-6,TRBV7-9,-,TGTGCCAGCAGCTTAGGGTATAATTCACCCCTCCACTTT,CASSLGYNSPLHF
-,TRBJ2-3,TRBV20-1,TRBD2,TGCGGTGCTAGAGCCCTTAGAGCGGGGGAGTCCACAGATACGCAGTATTTT,CGARALRAGESTDTQYF
few,TRBJ2-6,TRBV5-1,-,TGCGCCAGCAGCTTCGCGCCCTCTGGGGCCAACGTCCTGACTTTC,CASSFAPSGANVLTF
-,TRBJ2-1,TRBV27,TRBD2,TGTGCCAGCAGGTGGCTAGCGGGAGAGGGTGAGCAGTTCTTC,CASRWLAGEGEQFF
few,TRBJ2-3,TRBV5-1,-,TGCGCCAGCAGCTTACCGCCAGCAGATACGCAGTATTTT,CASSLPPADTQYF
few,TRBJ2-5,TRBV20-1,TRBD2,TGCAGTGCCGGGCGGGGGGACGCGGAGACCCAGTACTTC,CSAGRGDAETQYF
-,TRBJ2-5,TRBV4-2,-,TGTGCCAGCAGCCAAGAACCGATTGATGAGCAGTACTTC,CASSQEPIDEQYF
-,TRBJ1-1,TRBV5-5,-,TGTGCCAGCAGCTTTGTATTCTCGTCGGGCACGGCGGGTAACACTGAAGCTTTCTTT,CASSFVFSSGTAGNTEAFF
few,TRBJ2-1,TRBV7-9,TRBD1,TGTGCCAGCAGCCTTGGGACAGAGGGCCATGAGCAGTTCTTC,CASSLGTEGHEQFF
few,TRBJ2-5,TRBV6-5,-,TGTGCCAGCAGCCAGTCGGCGCTGGGAGTGCAGGAGACCCAGTACTTC,CASSQSALGVQETQYF
-,TRBJ1-5,TRBV20-1,-,TGCAGTGCTAGCAAGGGCCCAGATAGCAATCAGCCCCAGCATTTT,CSASKGPDSNQPQHF
-,TRBJ1-2,TRBV2,TRBD1,TGTGCCAGCAGCCCGGACAGGTCCATTCGTGGCTACACCTTC,CASSPDRSIRGYTF
-,TRBJ1-1,TRBV29-1,TRBD1,TGCAGCGGCCTCGACAGGGCCACTGAAGCTTTCTTT,CSGLDRATEAFF
-,TRBJ1-2,TRBV20-1,-,TGCAGTGCCTTACACAGCGGTGGCTACACCTTC,CSALHSGGYTF
-,TRBJ1-1,TRBV4-2,TRBD1,TGTGCCAGCAGCCAAGGGGACAGGGAGGGGGATTGGGACACTGAAGCTTTCTTT,CASSQGDREGDWDTEAFF
few,TRBJ1-5,TRBV7-2,-,TGTGCCAGCAGCTTGGAGTGGGCAGGGAGGGGTCAGCCCCAGCATTTT,CASSLEWAGRGQPQHF
-,TRBJ2-1,TRBV6-1,-,TGTGCCAGCAGTGAAGCTGAGGACCGCAATGAGCAGTTCTTC,CASSEAEDRNEQFF
-,TRBJ2-2,TRBV6-1,TRBD1,TGTGCCAGCAGCGACAGGGCCCCCGGGGAGCTGTTTTTT,CASSDRAPGELFF
-,TRBJ2-5,TRBV12-3/TRBV12-4,TRBD2,TGTGCCAGCAGTACCCAGCGGGAGCGGGTAGAGACCCAGTACTTC,CASSTQRERVETQYF
-,TRBJ2-5,TRBV4-2,TRBD2,TGTGCCTGCAGCCAAGGGGAGGGGCTAGCGGGGCAAGAGACCCAGTACTTC,CACSQGEGLAGQETQYF
few,TRBJ2-7,TRBV20-1,TRBD2,TGCAGTGCTAGGGGGCGGGAGTATGGGTCCGAGCAGTACTTC,CSARGREYGSEQYF
many,TRBJ2-7,TRBV10-3,-,TGTGCCATCAAGGGGGAGGCTAAGACCTACGAGCAGTACTTC,CAIKGEAKTYEQYF
-,TRBJ2-7,TRBV10-2,TRBD2,TGCGCCAGCAGTCATAGCGGGGGTGGCGAGCAGTACTTC,CASSHSGGGEQYF
-,TRBJ1-6,TRBV11-2,-,TGTGCCAGCAGCTTATTTCAGAGCTCCTATAATTCACCCCTCCACTTT,CASSLFQSSYNSPLHF
few,TRBJ2-5,TRBV7-9,-,TGTGCCAGCAGCTTAGGGGGGTTGGAGCAAGAGACCCAGTACTTC,CASSLGGLEQETQYF
-,TRBJ2-5,TRBV24-1,TRBD1,TGTGCCACCAGTGACCCAACCACGGGGACAGAAGAGACCCAGTACTTC,CATSDPTTGTEETQYF
-,TRBJ2-1,TRBV4-1,TRBD1,TGCGCCAGCAGCCAAGATCGAGGACAGGTGATGAGCTCCTACAATAAGCAGTTCTTC,CASSQDRGQVMSSYNKQFF
-,TRBJ1-4,TRBV28,-,TGTGCCAGCAGTCCTCAGACGCCGAATGAAAAACTGTTTTTT,CASSPQTPNEKLFF
-,TRBJ2-5,TRBV7-2,TRBD2,TGTGCCAGCAGCTTAACGGGCGGGGGGGCTGAGACCCAGTACTTC,CASSLTGGGAETQYF
few,TRBJ2-1,TRBV9,TRBD2,TGTGCCAGCAGCTTCGGGACTAGCGGGGGGGCTTCATGGGAGCAGTTCTTC,CASSFGTSGGASWEQFF
-,TRBJ2-1,TRBV7-2,-,TGTGCCAGCAGCCGTCCCGCGGGTGAGCAGTTCTTC,CASSRPAGEQFF
few,TRBJ2-1,TRBV13,TRBD2,TGTGCCAGCAGCAATAGTAGCGGGGGGCCCTACAATGAGCAGTTCTTC,CASSNSSGGPYNEQFF
-,TRBJ2-7,TRBV6-6,-,TGTGCCAGCACCCCCAACAGGGTTGCCTCCTACGAGCAGTACTTC,CASTPNRVASYEQYF
few,TRBJ2-5,TRBV20-1,TRBD2,TGCAGTGTTCGAAGGAGGGCGGGGGAGGACCAGTACTTC,CSVRRRAGEDQYF
-,TRBJ2-1,TRBV27,TRBD2,TGTGCCAAAGAGCGGGATAGCAATGAGCAGTTCTTC,CAKERDSNEQFF
-,TRBJ2-7,TRBV5-5,-,TGTGCCAGCAGCTCCAGGCCGGAGGTGCGAGGGGCCTACGAGCAGTACTTC,CASSSRPEVRGAYEQYF